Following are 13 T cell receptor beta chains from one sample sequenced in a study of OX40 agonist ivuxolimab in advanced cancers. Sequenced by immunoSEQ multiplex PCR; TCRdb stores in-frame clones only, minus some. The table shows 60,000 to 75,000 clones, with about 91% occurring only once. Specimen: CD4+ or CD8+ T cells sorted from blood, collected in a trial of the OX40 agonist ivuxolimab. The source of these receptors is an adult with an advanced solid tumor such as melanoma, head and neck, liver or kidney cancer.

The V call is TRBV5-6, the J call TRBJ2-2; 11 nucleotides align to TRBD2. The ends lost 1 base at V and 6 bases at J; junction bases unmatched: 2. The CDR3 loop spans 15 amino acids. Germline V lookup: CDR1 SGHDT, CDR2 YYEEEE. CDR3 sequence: CASSLTSGSPGELFF. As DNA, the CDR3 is TGTGCCAGCAGCTTGACTAGCGGGAGCCCCGGGGAGCTGTTTTTT.

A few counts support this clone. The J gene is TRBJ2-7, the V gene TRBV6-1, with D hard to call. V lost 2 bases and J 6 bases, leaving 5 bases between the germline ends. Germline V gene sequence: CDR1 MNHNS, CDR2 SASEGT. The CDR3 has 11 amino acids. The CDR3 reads CASSEWGEQYF. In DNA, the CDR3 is TGTGCCAGCAGTGAATGGGGCGAGCAGTACTTC.

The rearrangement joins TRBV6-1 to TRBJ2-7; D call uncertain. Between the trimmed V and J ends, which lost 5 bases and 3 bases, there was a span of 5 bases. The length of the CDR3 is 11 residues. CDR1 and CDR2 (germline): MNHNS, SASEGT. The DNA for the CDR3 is TGTGCCAGCAGTCCCCACTACGAGCAGTACTTC. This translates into CASSPHYEQYF.

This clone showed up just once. CDR3 sequence (DNA): TGTGCCAGCTCACCAGGGTGGGTAGAGTATGGCTACACCTTC. The encoded protein is CASSPGWVEYGYTF. The chain uses TRBV18 and TRBJ1-2; no reliable D call. V was cut by 2 bases and J by 5 bases, with 12 bases left in between. The CDR3 runs to 14 residues. The V gene's germline CDR1 is KGHSH and CDR2 LQKENI. Full variable domain (remainder filled in from reference TRBV18 and TRBJ1-2): NAGVMQNPRHLVRRRGQEARLRCSPMKGHSHVYWYRQLPEEGLKFMVYLQKENIIDESGMPKERFSAEFPKEGPSILRIQQVVRGDSAAYFCASSPGWVEYGYTFGSGTRLTVV.

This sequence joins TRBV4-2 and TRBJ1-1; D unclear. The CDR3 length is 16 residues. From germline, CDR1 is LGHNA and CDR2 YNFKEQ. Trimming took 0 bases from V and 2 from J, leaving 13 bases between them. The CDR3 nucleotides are TGTGCCAGCAGCCAAGAAGTCGGAGGGTTTAACACTGAAGCTTTCTTT. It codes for CASSQEVGGFNTEAFF.

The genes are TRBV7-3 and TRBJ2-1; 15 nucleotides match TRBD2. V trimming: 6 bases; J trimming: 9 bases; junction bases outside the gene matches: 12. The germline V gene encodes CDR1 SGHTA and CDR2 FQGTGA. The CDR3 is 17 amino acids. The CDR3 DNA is TGTGCCAGCAGGCCTGCCCGAGGGACTAGCGGGAGGATTGAGCAGTTCTTC. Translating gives CASRPARGTSGRIEQFF.

This CDR3 is CASRPGTTNTGELFF. As DNA, the CDR3 is TGTGCCAGCAGACCCGGGACAACGAACACCGGGGAGCTGTTTTTT. The chain combines TRBV6-6 with TRBJ2-2; D may be TRBD1 (6 bases). V was trimmed by 6 bases and J by 0 bases, leaving 11 bases between them. The CDR3 is 15 amino acids. CDR1 MNHNY and CDR2 SVGAGI come from the germline V gene (reference sequence).

CDR3 nucleotides: TGTGCCAGCAGCTACCGGGGTAGATGGCTGTTTTTT. Residues: CASSYRGRWLFF. The gene calls are TRBV27 and TRBJ2-2; TRBD2 might be the D (5 bases). Looked up from germline, CDR1 is MNHEY and CDR2 is SMNVEV (reference sequence). There are 12 residues in the CDR3. Trimming stripped 6 bases from V and 13 bases from J, with 15 bases between.

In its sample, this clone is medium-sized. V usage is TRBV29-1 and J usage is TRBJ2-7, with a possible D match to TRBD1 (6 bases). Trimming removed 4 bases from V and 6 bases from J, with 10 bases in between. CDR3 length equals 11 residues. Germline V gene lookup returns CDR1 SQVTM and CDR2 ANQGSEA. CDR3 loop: CSVAKGVEQYF. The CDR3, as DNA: TGCAGCGTTGCAAAGGGGGTCGAGCAGTACTTC.

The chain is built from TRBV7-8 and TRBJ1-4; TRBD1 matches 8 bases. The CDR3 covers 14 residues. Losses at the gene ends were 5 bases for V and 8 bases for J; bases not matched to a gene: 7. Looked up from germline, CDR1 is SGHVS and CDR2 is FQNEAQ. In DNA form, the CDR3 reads TGTGCCAGCAGCCAGCAGGGGGCGGGGGAAAAACTGTTTTTT. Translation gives CASSQQGAGEKLFF.

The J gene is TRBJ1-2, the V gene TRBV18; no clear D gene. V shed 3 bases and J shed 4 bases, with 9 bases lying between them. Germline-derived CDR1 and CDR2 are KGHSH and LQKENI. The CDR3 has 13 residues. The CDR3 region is CASSPDQGYGYTF. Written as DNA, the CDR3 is TGTGCCAGCTCACCGGACCAAGGCTATGGCTACACCTTC.

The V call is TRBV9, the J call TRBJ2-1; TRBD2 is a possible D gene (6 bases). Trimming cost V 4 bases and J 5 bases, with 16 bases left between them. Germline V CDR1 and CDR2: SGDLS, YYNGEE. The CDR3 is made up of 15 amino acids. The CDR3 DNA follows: TGTGCCAGCAGCCCTCCCAGTCTAGCGAACAATGAGCAGTTCTTC. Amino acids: CASSPPSLANNEQFF.

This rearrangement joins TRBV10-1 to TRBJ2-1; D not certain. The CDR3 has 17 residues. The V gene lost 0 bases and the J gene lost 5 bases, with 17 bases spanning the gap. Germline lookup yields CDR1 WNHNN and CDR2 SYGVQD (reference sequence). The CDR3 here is CASSESLGPLGNNEQFF. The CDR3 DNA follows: TGCGCCAGCAGTGAGTCTCTAGGGCCGCTTGGTAACAATGAGCAGTTCTTC.